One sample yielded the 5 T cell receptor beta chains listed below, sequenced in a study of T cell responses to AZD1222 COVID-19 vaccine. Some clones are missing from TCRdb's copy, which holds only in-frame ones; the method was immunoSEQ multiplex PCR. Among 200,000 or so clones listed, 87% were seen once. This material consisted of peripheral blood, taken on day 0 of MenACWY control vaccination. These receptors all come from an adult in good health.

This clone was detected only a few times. The CDR3 DNA is TGTGCCAGCAACAAACAGGGGACTGAAGCTTTCTTT. As protein: CASNKQGTEAFF. The chain couples TRBV28 to TRBJ1-1, with TRBD1 matching over 7 bases. The V and J ends lost 7 bases and 5 bases, in that order; junction bases with no gene match: 4. Germline CDR1 is MDHEN and CDR2 is SYDVKM. The CDR3 loop spans 12 amino acids.

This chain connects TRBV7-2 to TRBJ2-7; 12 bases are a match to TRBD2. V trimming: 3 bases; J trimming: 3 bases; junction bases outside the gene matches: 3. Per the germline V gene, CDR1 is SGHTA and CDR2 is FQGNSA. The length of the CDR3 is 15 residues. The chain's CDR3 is CASSLTSGSLYEQYF. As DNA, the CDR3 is TGTGCCAGCAGCTTGACTAGCGGGAGCCTCTACGAGCAGTACTTC.

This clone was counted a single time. CDR3 sequence reads: CASSPRQGWDTQYF. Written as DNA, the CDR3 is TGTGCCAGCAGTCCGAGACAGGGGTGGGATACGCAGTATTTT. The chain has TRBV25-1 and TRBJ2-3; 8 nucleotides match TRBD1. The CDR3 has 14 amino acids. Germline-derived CDR1 and CDR2 are MGHDK and SYGVNS. Trimming cost V 5 bases and J 6 bases; bases outside gene matches: 7.

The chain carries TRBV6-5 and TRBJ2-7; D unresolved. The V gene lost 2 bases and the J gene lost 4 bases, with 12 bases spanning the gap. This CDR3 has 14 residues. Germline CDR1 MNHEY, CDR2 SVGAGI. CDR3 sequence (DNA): TGTGCCAGCAGTTACAAAAACAGTGGTTACGAGCAGTACTTC. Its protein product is CASSYKNSGYEQYF.

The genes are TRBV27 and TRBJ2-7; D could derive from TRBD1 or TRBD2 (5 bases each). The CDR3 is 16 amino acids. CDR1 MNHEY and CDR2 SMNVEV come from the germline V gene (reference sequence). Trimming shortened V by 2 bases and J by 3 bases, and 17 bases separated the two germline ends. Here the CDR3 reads CASSLKGSLGGYEQYF. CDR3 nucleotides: TGTGCCAGCAGTTTAAAGGGCAGTCTTGGGGGCTACGAGCAGTACTTC.